These 21 T cell receptor beta chains originate from one sample sequenced in a study of read filtering for tumor transcriptome and immune sequencing. This library used about 360 ng RNA and molecular barcoded adaptors spanning alpha/delta and beta/gamma chains. From the reads, TCRdb called clonotypes with MiXCR, one entry per CDR3 protein. The sample consists of 20,000 or so distinct CDR3 sequences, 20% to 25% of them appearing once. The sequenced sample consisted of a population of CD138-negative cells sorted from bone marrow. All receptors derive from a donor at least 40 years old with multiple myeloma.

This clonotype was picked up many times. The chain carries TRBV5-1 and TRBJ1-1; 10 bases are a match to TRBD1. This CDR3 has 15 residues. CDR1 is SGHRS, CDR2 YFSETQ, per germline. Germline trimming cut 5 bases from V and 1 base from J; bases unmatched to any gene: 5. CDR3 sequence: CASSPDRGTNTEAFF. The CDR3, as DNA: TGCGCCAGCAGTCCGGACAGGGGGACGAACACTGAAGCTTTCTTT.

In its sample, this clonotype was seen a few times. The rearrangement uses TRBV5-1 and TRBJ2-2, with unresolved D. V lost 0 bases to trimming and J lost 0 bases, with 9 bases between them. CDR1 SGHRS and CDR2 YFSETQ come from the germline V gene. The CDR3 has 16 residues. CDR3 sequence: CASSLADSSNTGELFF. CDR3 DNA sequence: TGCGCCAGCAGCTTGGCCGACTCTTCGAACACCGGGGAGCTGTTTTTT.

This clonotype was seen many times. This chain connects TRBV6-2 or TRBV6-3 to TRBJ2-7; weak D call: TRBD1 (5 bases). CDR1 and CDR2 (germline): MNHEY, SVGEGT. Trimming shortened V by 2 bases and J by 0 bases, and 14 bases separated the two germline ends. This CDR3 has 16 amino acids. The CDR3 here is CASSYEFAGFSYEQYF. The CDR3 DNA sequence: TGTGCCAGCAGTTACGAGTTCGCAGGGTTCTCCTACGAGCAGTACTTC.

This clonotype has just a few counts. Written as DNA, the CDR3 is TGCGCCAGCAGCCAAGATCATCTAGGACCTGCGGGGGGAAACACCATATATTTT. Its translation: CASSQDHLGPAGGNTIYF. This chain uses TRBV4-1 with TRBJ1-3; D uncertain. V gave up 0 bases and J gave up 4 bases, with 19 bases separating them. CDR1 and CDR2 from the germline V gene are MGHRA and YSYEKL. This CDR3 contains 18 residues.

This clonotype is medium-sized in the sample. The rearrangement links TRBV20-1 to TRBJ2-1, with TRBD2 identical over 11 bases. Unmatched junction bases numbered 2, after V lost 6 bases and J lost 4 bases. Germline lookup yields CDR1 DFQATT and CDR2 SNEGSKA (reference sequence). CDR3 length: 13 amino acids. CDR3 region: CSARTSGYNEQFF. The CDR3 nucleotides are TGCAGTGCCAGGACTAGCGGGTACAATGAGCAGTTCTTC.

This clonotype was seen a handful of times. This chain connects TRBV20-1 to TRBJ2-6; no reliable D call. Trimming stripped 0 bases from V and 3 bases from J, with 9 bases between. The germline V gene encodes CDR1 DFQATT and CDR2 SNEGSKA (reference sequence). CDR3 length: 15 amino acids. The CDR3, as DNA: TGCAGTGCTAGAGATCTGGGCAATGGGGCCAACGTCCTGACTTTC. It encodes CSARDLGNGANVLTF.

The sample holds one count of this clonotype. This may arise from a read error, as a much more abundant clone is one base away. V usage is TRBV29-1 and J usage is TRBJ1-1; TRBD1 matches at 7 bases. The CDR3 is 12 amino acids. CDR1 and CDR2 (germline): SQVTM, ANQGSEA. The CDR3 DNA reads TGCGGCGTGGAAAAGACAGGGCATGAAGCTTTCTTT. It translates to CGVEKTGHEAFF.

This chain connects TRBV20-1 to TRBJ1-2; 9 bases are a match to TRBD1. V gave up 7 bases and J gave up 4 bases; unmatched junction bases: 7. CDR1 and CDR2 from the germline V gene are DFQATT and SNEGSKA (reference sequence). There are 13 residues in the CDR3. CDR3 loop: CSGQGVSLYGYTF. Written as DNA, the CDR3 is TGCAGTGGACAGGGGGTGTCCCTCTATGGCTACACCTTC.

The genes are TRBV5-4 and TRBJ2-5; the D gene is possibly TRBD2 (7 bases). Germline CDR1 reads SGHNT; CDR2 reads YYREEE (reference sequence). The CDR3 has 15 amino acids. V lost 2 bases to trimming and J lost 3 bases, with 14 bases between them. The CDR3 coding sequence is TGTGCCAGCAGCTTAGGCGGGGGCCGTAAAGAGACCCAGTACTTC. Translated, it gives CASSLGGGRKETQYF.

This clonotype was seen at least ten times. The chain links TRBV7-3 to TRBJ2-1; a weak D match, TRBD1 (6 bases). CDR3 size: 15 residues. Germline assignment: CDR1 SGHTA and CDR2 FQGTGA. V lost 5 bases and J 4 bases, leaving 15 bases between the germline ends. The CDR3 here is CASSPQTGSYNEQFF. DNA of the CDR3: TGTGCCAGCAGCCCTCAGACAGGTTCATACAATGAGCAGTTCTTC. Full variable domain (remainder filled in from reference TRBV7-3 and TRBJ2-1): GAGVSQTPSNKVTEKGKYVELRCDPISGHTALYWYRQSLGQGPEFLIYFQGTGAADDSGLPNDRFFAVRPEGSVSTLKIQRTERGDSAVYLCASSPQTGSYNEQFFGPGTRLTVL.

The J gene is TRBJ1-1, the V gene TRBV7-9, with TRBD1 as a possible D gene (5 bases). The germline gives CDR1 SEHNR, CDR2 FQNEAQ (reference sequence). Trimming cost V 1 base and J 5 bases, with 11 bases left between them. The length of the CDR3 is 14 residues. The DNA of the CDR3 is TGTGCCAGCAGCTTAGGCGGGGGATGGACTGAAGCTTTCTTT. Its protein product is CASSLGGGWTEAFF.

This clonotype was observed at least ten times. V usage is TRBV4-1 and J usage is TRBJ1-4; TRBD1 aligns across 10 bases. The germline V gene has CDR1 MGHRA and CDR2 YSYEKL. This CDR3 spans 16 amino acids. Losses at the gene ends were 6 bases for V and 7 bases for J; bases not matched to a gene: 11. CDR3 region: CASSFKAGQGSEKLFF. CDR3 sequence (DNA): TGCGCCAGCAGTTTCAAAGCGGGACAGGGGAGTGAAAAACTGTTTTTT.

In its sample, this clonotype was seen many times. The V gene is TRBV5-5, the J gene TRBJ2-5; 9 positions agree with TRBD2. Germline-derived CDR1 and CDR2 are SGHKS and YYEKEE (reference sequence). The CDR3 is 16 amino acids. V lost 1 base and J lost 1; bases outside the gene matches: 5. The CDR3 DNA follows: TGTGCCAGCAGCTTGTTGAGCGGGGGGCCCCAAGAGACCCAGTACTTC. Protein: CASSLLSGGPQETQYF.

This clonotype was seen repeatedly, ten times or more. The rearrangement uses TRBV7-2 and TRBJ2-2; 11 nucleotides match TRBD2. Germline values: CDR1 SGHTA, CDR2 FQGNSA. Trimming cost V 6 bases and J 6 bases; bases outside gene matches: 3. CDR3 length: 14 residues. CDR3 nucleotide sequence: TGTGCCAGCAGACTTAGCGGGGGGGCCGGGGAGCTGTTTTTT. Protein sequence: CASRLSGGAGELFF.

This clonotype was detected a few times. The chain combines TRBV5-6 with TRBJ2-2, with 7 bases that match TRBD2. V lost 3 bases to trimming and J lost 6 bases; unmatched junction nucleotides: 11. The CDR3 loop spans 16 amino acids. Germline assignment: CDR1 SGHDT and CDR2 YYEEEE. The CDR3 sequence is CASSSHTRREAGELFF. The CDR3 nucleotides are TGTGCCAGCAGCTCCCACACTCGACGGGAGGCCGGGGAGCTGTTTTTT.

This clonotype was counted a few times. This chain connects TRBV7-9 to TRBJ1-3, with a weak D call TRBD1 (6 bases). The CDR3 sequence is 16 residues long. V gave up 2 bases and J gave up 0 bases, with 11 bases separating them. Germline V CDR1 and CDR2: SEHNR, FQNEAQ (reference sequence). CDR3 sequence: CASSLRGHISGNTIYF. CDR3 sequence (DNA): TGTGCCAGCAGCTTACGGGGACACATCTCTGGAAACACCATATATTTT.

This clonotype occurred many times. J is TRBJ1-6 and V is TRBV19; weak D call: TRBD1 (6 bases). Germline CDR1 LNHDA, CDR2 SQIVND (reference sequence). V was pared by 3 bases and J by 7 bases, with 10 bases between. The CDR3 sequence is 14 residues long. This chain's CDR3 is CASSMVRGNSPLHF. CDR3 nucleotides: TGTGCCAGTAGTATGGTCAGGGGAAATTCACCCCTCCACTTT.

This clonotype was observed many times. V and J are TRBV5-1 and TRBJ1-4; tentatively, D is TRBD1 (5 bases). Germline V gene lookup returns CDR1 SGHRS and CDR2 YFSETQ. The CDR3 is 15 amino acids. Trimming removed 4 bases from V and 0 bases from J, with 10 bases in between. CDR3 DNA: TGCGCCAGCAGCAAAGACAGCGCAACTAATGAAAAACTGTTTTTT. This encodes CASSKDSATNEKLFF.

This clonotype showed up many times. V is TRBV20-1 and J is TRBJ2-5; D unclear. Trimming took off 5 bases at V and 1 base at J, with 8 bases between the two ends. Germline CDR1 reads DFQATT; CDR2 reads SNEGSKA (reference sequence). CDR3 length equals 12 residues. The CDR3 region is CSASLGQETQYF. Written as DNA, the CDR3 is TGCAGTGCTTCCTTAGGCCAAGAGACCCAGTACTTC.

The chain combines TRBV25-1 with TRBJ1-1; a possible D gene is TRBD1 (6 bases). The CDR3 contains 13 residues. Between the trimmed V and J ends, which lost 4 bases and 5 bases, there was a span of 11 bases. Germline CDR1 reads MGHDK; CDR2 reads SYGVNS. Written as DNA, the CDR3 is TGTGCCAGCAGTGTCCCGGGACATACTGAAGCTTTCTTT. Translation: CASSVPGHTEAFF.

This clonotype was seen at least ten times. The chain has TRBV4-2 and TRBJ1-5; D perhaps matches TRBD1 (6 bases). The CDR3 spans 15 residues. Per germline, CDR1 LGHNA and CDR2 YNFKEQ. Trimming pared 1 base from V and 4 bases from J, leaving 11 bases between. CDR3 protein: CASSQGGAGNQPQHF. CDR3 sequence (DNA): TGTGCCAGCAGCCAAGGGGGGGCCGGAAATCAGCCCCAGCATTTT.